These 2 T cell receptor beta chains share one sample of origin, sequenced in a study of cytomegalovirus exposure and HLA in healthy donors. Produced via immunoSEQ multiplex PCR; TCRdb's table is partial and in-frame only. This sample carries some 150,000 clones, about 89% of them seen once, and the ten largest clones take 3% to 3.5%. The sequenced sample consisted of PBMCs. The receptors were sampled from a young woman in good health and CMV-seropositive.

The chain couples TRBV7-8 to TRBJ2-3; D possibly corresponds to TRBD1 (6 bases). Germline V gives CDR1 SGHVS, CDR2 FQNEAQ. This CDR3 is built from 15 residues. V was shortened by 5 bases and J by 7 bases, with 19 bases between the two germline ends. The CDR3, as DNA: TGTGCCAGCAGCCCCCGTGAGGCAGGGGTTTATACGCAGTATTTT. Translation gives CASSPREAGVYTQYF.

The chain recombines TRBV30 with TRBJ1-2; D is undetermined. Germline V gives CDR1 GTSNPN, CDR2 SVGIG (reference sequence). The CDR3 totals 14 residues. The V end was cut by 2 bases, the J end by 7 bases, with 17 bases between. CDR3 nucleotides: TGTGCCTGGAGTAATAAAGGAGCGGGCGCTGGCTACACCTTC. The encoded protein is CAWSNKGAGAGYTF.